This TCR beta chain was identified in a study of regulatory dendritic cells for organ transplantation. The overall study: Regulatory dendritic cells were monocyte-derived, receiving vitamin D3 on days 0 and 4 and IL-10 on day 4. Day 6 dendritic cell cultures were stimulated with LPS. Study-wide results and limits: Regulatory dendritic cells appeared to expand memory CD8+ clones less than mature ones. Memory T cells were less diverse than naive, with memory CD8+ most oligoclonal.

A note on this clone: Its matching antigen is unknown.

CDR1 is LNHDA, CDR2 SQIVND, per germline (reference sequence). CDR3 size: 13 residues. V dropped 10 bases and J dropped 7 bases, with 20 bases sitting between them. Sequencing used immunoSEQ multiplex PCR; TCRdb keeps in-frame clones, though not all of them. There are around 12,000 clones in the sample; roughly nine tenths occur only once, and about 0.24% lies in the top ten. Sorted subsets were CFSE-labeled and cultured roughly five days with allogeneic dendritic cells. The sequencing sample was made of naive CD8+ T cells from blood cultured with regulatory dendritic cells. Described subset: CD45RA+ naive T cells. The origin of this receptor is a human donor in good health. The genes are TRBV19 and TRBJ2-7; D is tentatively TRBD1 or TRBD2 (5 bases each). The CDR3 DNA follows: TGTGCCACACAGACCAGGGAGTCGAAGGAGCAGTACTTC. Protein product: CATQTRESKEQYF.